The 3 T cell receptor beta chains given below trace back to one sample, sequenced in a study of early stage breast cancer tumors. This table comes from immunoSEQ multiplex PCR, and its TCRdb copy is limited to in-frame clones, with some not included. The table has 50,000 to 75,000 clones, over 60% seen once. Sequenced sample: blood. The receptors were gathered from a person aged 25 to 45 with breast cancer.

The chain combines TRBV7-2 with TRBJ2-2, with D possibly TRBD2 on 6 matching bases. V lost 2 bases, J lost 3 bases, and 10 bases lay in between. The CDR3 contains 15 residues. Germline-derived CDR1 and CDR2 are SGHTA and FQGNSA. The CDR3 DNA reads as TGTGCCAGCAGCTTACGGGGGTTCGACACCGGGGAGCTGTTTTTT. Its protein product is CASSLRGFDTGELFF.

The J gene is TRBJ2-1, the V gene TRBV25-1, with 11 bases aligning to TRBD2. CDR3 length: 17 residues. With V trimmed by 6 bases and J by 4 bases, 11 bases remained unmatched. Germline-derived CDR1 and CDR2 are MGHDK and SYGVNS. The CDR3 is CASSWGSGRAGYNEQFF. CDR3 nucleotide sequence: TGTGCCAGCAGCTGGGGTAGCGGGAGGGCCGGGTACAATGAGCAGTTCTTC.

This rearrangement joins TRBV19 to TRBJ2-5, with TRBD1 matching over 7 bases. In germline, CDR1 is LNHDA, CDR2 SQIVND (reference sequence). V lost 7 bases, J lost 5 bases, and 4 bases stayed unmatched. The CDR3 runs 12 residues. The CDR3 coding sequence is TGTGCCAGTACGACAGGGTACGAGACCCAGTACTTC. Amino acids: CASTTGYETQYF.